Included here is one TCR beta chain sequence, with context. Antigen specificity is unknown. The data originate from a study of T cell responses to AZD1222 COVID-19 vaccine. Whole-study results and caveats: The study identified only five to seven AZD1222 recipients as seropositive at baseline.

V was clipped by 1 base and J by 7 bases; unmatched bases: 9. CDR1 is MDHEN and CDR2 is SYDVKM in the germline V gene. This CDR3 comprises 16 residues. Assay: immunoSEQ multiplex PCR; the TCRdb copy retains only in-frame clones and omits some. Of over 100,000 clones listed, 86% are singletons. This TCR derives from an adult in good health. The gene calls are TRBV28 and TRBJ1-4; 7 bases agree with TRBD1. The sample in question was peripheral blood, obtained on day 0 of AZD1222 vaccination. This CDR3 is CASSLLGGGEGEKLFF. The CDR3 DNA sequence: TGTGCCAGCAGTTTATTGGGAGGGGGCGAGGGTGAAAAACTGTTTTTT.